This T cell receptor (beta chain) stems from a study of blood T cell repertoires in COVID-19. The table came from immunoSEQ multiplex PCR; TCRdb's copy has only in-frame clones and leaves some out. Altogether around 180,000 clones are present, under 85% being singletons, with the ten largest covering around 15%. V lost 2 bases and J 4 bases, leaving 8 bases between the germline ends. The CDR3 loop spans 12 amino acids. The germline CDR1 and CDR2 sequences are SQVTM and ANQGSEA. This TCR came from a man aged 55 to 70 with active or convalescent COVID-19. Sequences were obtained from peripheral blood. The genes are TRBV29-1 and TRBJ1-2, with D unclear. Here the CDR3 reads CSVETASYGYTF. CDR3 bases: TGCAGCGTTGAAACCGCCAGCTATGGCTACACCTTC.